This is a list of T cell receptor beta chains from one sample in a study of cytomegalovirus exposure and HLA in healthy donors. Method: immunoSEQ multiplex PCR; TCRdb's copy keeps in-frame clones and lacks some. In the table there are approximately 110,000 clones, roughly three quarters of which are singletons. Material: PBMCs. These receptor sequences come from a woman younger than 35 in good health and CMV-seropositive. CDR3s include the opening cysteine and the closing phenylalanine or tryptophan. The D gene is left open where the match is weak. A row's size may be missing; if present it is once, few, many or a size class.

CDR3 protein	CDR3 DNA	V gene	clone size	J gene	D gene
CAASGRGADTQYF	TGTGCCGCAAGCGGGAGGGGCGCAGATACGCAGTATTTT	TRBV27	-	TRBJ2-3	TRBD2
CASSSQYRARNTEAFF	TGCGCCAGCAGCTCGCAGTACAGGGCCCGTAACACTGAAGCTTTCTTT	TRBV5-1	-	TRBJ1-1	-
CASSQDWAGRTEAFF	TGTGCCAGCAGCCAAGATTGGGCAGGGCGGACTGAAGCTTTCTTT	TRBV14	-	TRBJ1-1	-
CASGGQANSYGYTF	TGTGCCAGCGGGGGACAGGCCAACAGCTATGGCTACACCTTC	TRBV27	-	TRBJ1-2	TRBD1
CASSLINSDTQYF	TGTGCCAGCAGCTTAATTAACAGTGATACGCAGTATTTT	TRBV7-3	-	TRBJ2-3	-
CAWRGDTYEQYF	TGTGCCTGGAGAGGTGACACCTACGAGCAGTACTTC	TRBV30	-	TRBJ2-7	-
CSSSLWGLAGNGSYNEQFF	TGTTCCAGCAGCTTATGGGGACTAGCGGGAAACGGAAGCTACAATGAGCAGTTCTTC	TRBV7-9	few	TRBJ2-1	TRBD2
CASSLRTGRLAESYTF	TGCGCCAGCAGCCTACGGACAGGGAGGCTCGCTGAGAGCTACACCTTC	TRBV4-1	-	TRBJ1-2	TRBD1
CASSLRETQYF	TGTGCCAGCAGCCTACGGGAGACCCAGTACTTC	TRBV5-6	-	TRBJ2-5	-
CASSLATVEEQYF	TGCGCCAGCAGCTTGGCCACAGTAGAGGAGCAGTACTTC	TRBV5-1	-	TRBJ2-7	-
CASSVTGNTEAFF	TGTGCCAGCAGCGTGACAGGGAACACTGAAGCTTTCTTT	TRBV9	-	TRBJ1-1	-
CASSVTYNTGELFF	TGTGCCAGCAGTGTCACATATAACACCGGGGAGCTGTTTTTT	TRBV6-1	-	TRBJ2-2	-
CASSLRGGVGGYTF	TGTGCCAGCAGCTTAAGGGGGGGTGTGGGTGGCTACACCTTC	TRBV7-3	-	TRBJ1-2	-
CASSEETVGNTIYF	TGTGCCAGCAGCGAGGAGACGGTTGGAAACACCATATATTTT	TRBV6-1	-	TRBJ1-3	-
CASSGTPGQASNSPLHF	TGTGCCAGCAGCGGTACACCGGGACAGGCTTCCAATTCACCCCTCCACTTT	TRBV9	-	TRBJ1-6	TRBD1
CASSPIFSGTSYEQYF	TGCGCCAGCAGCCCGATATTTAGCGGGACGTCCTACGAGCAGTACTTC	TRBV4-1	-	TRBJ2-7	TRBD2
CASSRSGTGESPLHF	TGTGCCAGCTCACGGTCCGGGACAGGGGAATCACCCCTCCACTTT	TRBV18	-	TRBJ1-6	TRBD1
CASSLGTGSSYEQYF	TGTGCCAGCAGCCTAGGGACAGGGAGCTCCTACGAGCAGTACTTC	TRBV5-6	-	TRBJ2-7	TRBD1
CASGAAGKGGYTF	TGTGCCAGCGGGGCTGCTGGAAAGGGTGGCTACACCTTC	TRBV25-1	-	TRBJ1-2	-
CASSSAGSGGYGYTF	TGTGCCAGCAGCTCCGCGGGTTCGGGGGGCTATGGCTACACCTTC	TRBV2	-	TRBJ1-2	-
CASSLAGVGNEQFF	TGCGCCAGCAGCTTAGCGGGGGTTGGGAATGAGCAGTTCTTC	TRBV5-1	-	TRBJ2-1	TRBD2
CASSASGATNEKLFF	TGTGCCAGTAGTGCCTCAGGGGCAACTAATGAAAAACTGTTTTTT	TRBV19	few	TRBJ1-4	-
CAISEPGGVTGGTGELFF	TGTGCCATCAGTGAGCCGGGCGGAGTGACAGGGGGCACCGGGGAGCTGTTTTTT	TRBV10-3	-	TRBJ2-2	TRBD1
CASSQEWLAAYNEQFF	TGCGCCAGCAGCCAAGAATGGCTAGCTGCTTACAATGAGCAGTTCTTC	TRBV4-1	-	TRBJ2-1	-
CATSERDRNEKLFF	TGTGCCACCAGCGAAAGGGACAGGAATGAAAAACTGTTTTTT	TRBV15	-	TRBJ1-4	TRBD1
CASSLLGRNTGELFF	TGTGCCAGCAGCTTGTTAGGGAGGAACACCGGGGAGCTGTTTTTT	TRBV5-6	-	TRBJ2-2	-
CASSLRVQPQHF	TGTGCCAGCAGTTTACGCGTACAGCCCCAGCATTTT	TRBV28	once	TRBJ1-5	-
CASSIRQALNQPQHF	TGTGCCAGCAGTATCAGACAGGCCCTCAATCAGCCCCAGCATTTT	TRBV2	-	TRBJ1-5	-
CASSRLAGETGELFF	TGCGCCAGCTCGAGACTAGCGGGAGAAACCGGGGAGCTGTTTTTT	TRBV5-1	once	TRBJ2-2	TRBD2
CASSSYSNTEAFF	TGTGCCAGCAGTTCTTACAGTAACACTGAAGCTTTCTTT	TRBV2	-	TRBJ1-1	-
CASSSPLVRPYGYTF	TGCGCCAGCAGCTCCCCACTTGTCAGGCCCTATGGCTACACCTTC	TRBV5-1	once	TRBJ1-2	-
CASSEGTSGWGRKDEQFF	TGTGCCAGCAGTGAGGGGACTAGCGGGTGGGGTCGAAAGGATGAGCAGTTCTTC	TRBV25-1	-	TRBJ2-1	TRBD2
CASSQDDRLMYEQYF	TGCGCCAGCAGCCAAGACGACAGGTTGATGTACGAGCAGTACTTC	TRBV4-1	-	TRBJ2-7	-
CASRRVGAGAHYEQYF	TGTGCCAGCAGGAGGGTGGGAGCGGGAGCCCACTACGAGCAGTACTTC	TRBV4-2	few	TRBJ2-7	TRBD2
CASSRGTGDRNQPQHF	TGCGCCAGCAGCCGGGGAACAGGCGATCGAAATCAGCCCCAGCATTTT	TRBV4-1	-	TRBJ1-5	-
CASSAPWGAGGEETQYF	TGCGCCAGCAGTGCGCCTTGGGGAGCGGGTGGCGAAGAGACCCAGTACTTC	TRBV10-2	-	TRBJ2-5	-
CASSSQGAGTEAFF	TGTGCCAGCAGTTCACAGGGGGCAGGCACTGAAGCTTTCTTT	TRBV28	few	TRBJ1-1	TRBD1